What follows are 21 T cell receptor beta chains derived from one specimen sequenced in a study of cytomegalovirus exposure and HLA in healthy donors. Data came from immunoSEQ multiplex PCR; TCRdb stores just in-frame clones and leaves some out. The sample has about 64,000 clones; roughly 94% are singletons. The material sequenced was PBMCs. Receptors originate from a woman aged 18-29 years in good health and CMV-seropositive.

The CDR3 DNA is TGTGCCAGCAGCTTAACGCGGCTAGCGGGCCTCAGGACAGATACGCAGTATTTT. It encodes CASSLTRLAGLRTDTQYF. The chain has TRBV7-2 and TRBJ2-3; TRBD2 agrees at 8 bases. Germline V gene data show CDR1 as SGHTA and CDR2 as FQGNSA. The CDR3 totals 18 residues. Unmatched junction bases numbered 13, after V lost 2 bases and J lost 3 bases.

The chain employs TRBV5-1 and TRBJ1-2, with D unclear. Per germline, CDR1 SGHRS and CDR2 YFSETQ. The CDR3 extends over 11 amino acids. V lost 0 bases to trimming and J lost 10 bases, with 7 bases between them. CDR3 protein: CASSLERDYTF. The CDR3 DNA follows: TGCGCCAGCAGCTTGGAAAGAGACTACACCTTC.

The CDR3 region has the DNA TGTGCCAGCAGTCTTTCCGGCTCCTACAATGAGCAGTTCTTC. Residues: CASSLSGSYNEQFF. The chain carries TRBV6-6 and TRBJ2-1, with no clear D. Germline CDR1 MNHNY, CDR2 SVGAGI (reference sequence). The V end was cut by 5 bases, the J end by 0 bases, with 8 bases between. CDR3 length: 14 amino acids.

This sequence joins TRBV5-4 and TRBJ2-7; possibly TRBD1 for D (6 bases). The length of the CDR3 is 15 residues. The V gene's germline CDR1 is SGHNT and CDR2 YYREEE (reference sequence). V was clipped by 4 bases and J by 0 bases, with 14 bases between them. CDR3 sequence: CASSVGHPNSYEQYF. The CDR3 DNA sequence: TGTGCCAGCAGCGTGGGACACCCAAACTCCTACGAGCAGTACTTC. Full variable domain (rest looked up from reference TRBV5-4 and TRBJ2-7): ETGVTQSPTHLIKTRGQQVTLRCSSQSGHNTVSWYQQALGQGPQFIFQYYREEENGRGNFPPRFSGLQFPNYSSELNVNALELDDSALYLCASSVGHPNSYEQYFGPGTRLTVT.

The chain uses TRBV21-1 and TRBJ1-2; TRBD1, the table's D call, was not compared with the DNA. TRBV21-1 is a recognized pseudogene. This CDR3 comprises 14 residues. The CDR3 bases are TGTGCCAGCAGTCAACAGGATCTCAACTATGGCTACACCTTC. It translates to CASSQQDLNYGYTF.

This sequence joins TRBV7-3 and TRBJ2-3; 7 bases align to TRBD2. Germline assignment: CDR1 SGHTA and CDR2 FQGTGA. CDR3 length equals 16 residues. With V trimmed by 1 base and J by 1 base, 5 bases remained unmatched. The CDR3 nucleotides read TGTGCCAGCAGCTTAAGGGGTCTAGCGGGCACAGATACGCAGTATTTT. Its protein is CASSLRGLAGTDTQYF.

This sequence joins TRBV30 and TRBJ1-1; 8 nucleotides match TRBD1. The CDR3 spans 15 residues. V lost 0 bases, J lost 3 bases, and 6 bases stayed unmatched. Germline-derived CDR1 and CDR2 are GTSNPN and SVGIG (reference sequence). The CDR3 sequence: CAWSVARGRDTEAFF. The DNA for the CDR3 is TGTGCCTGGAGTGTAGCCAGGGGGCGCGACACTGAAGCTTTCTTT.

The chain links TRBV28 to TRBJ1-2; D unresolved. Germline V gene sequence: CDR1 MDHEN, CDR2 SYDVKM. V lost 7 bases to trimming and J lost 1 base, with 10 bases between them. The CDR3 is 13 amino acids. The CDR3 spells CASNSLYNYGYTF. CDR3 nucleotide sequence: TGTGCCAGCAACTCCCTTTATAACTATGGCTACACCTTC.

V is TRBV10-3 and J is TRBJ1-2; TRBD1 matches 12 bases. The V and J ends lost 5 bases and 5 bases, in that order; junction bases with no gene match: 6. This CDR3 has 15 residues. In germline, CDR1 is ENHRY, CDR2 SYGVKD. The CDR3 here is CAISSGTGGFYGYTF. CDR3 DNA sequence: TGTGCCATCAGTTCCGGGACAGGGGGCTTTTATGGCTACACCTTC.

The chain recombines TRBV13 with TRBJ2-2; 9 bases fit TRBD2. Germline CDR1 reads PRHDT; CDR2 reads FYEKMQ (reference sequence). Losses at the gene ends were 5 bases for V and 4 bases for J; bases not matched to a gene: 8. The CDR3 runs 16 residues. The CDR3 region has the DNA TGTGCCAGCAGCCTTCGACTAGCGGAGAGCACCGGGGAGCTGTTTTTT. Protein product: CASSLRLAESTGELFF.

The chain carries TRBV29-1 and TRBJ2-2; no definite D call. V was shortened by 1 base and J by 8 bases, with 8 bases between the two germline ends. Per germline, CDR1 SQVTM and CDR2 ANQGSEA. The CDR3 runs 12 residues. The CDR3 DNA follows: TGCAGCGTTGAAGTTTTCGCGGGGGAGCTGTTTTTT. The encoded protein is CSVEVFAGELFF.

This clone was found a few times. The chain couples TRBV9 to TRBJ2-5; 11 bases fit TRBD2. The V and J ends lost 4 bases and 5 bases, in that order; junction bases with no gene match: 10. The CDR3 extends over 16 amino acids. Germline V gene lookup returns CDR1 SGDLS and CDR2 YYNGEE. Written as DNA, the CDR3 is TGTGCCAGCAGCTTTAGCGGGAGGGCCGTAACGGAGACCCAGTACTTC. This translates into CASSFSGRAVTETQYF.

The chain links TRBV4-2 to TRBJ1-1; D call uncertain. The CDR3 has 14 amino acids. Germline CDR1 LGHNA, CDR2 YNFKEQ. V was shortened by 1 base and J by 3 bases, with 9 bases between the two germline ends. In DNA, the CDR3 is TGTGCCAGCAGCCAAGTTCGGGTTGACACTGAAGCTTTCTTT. The encoded protein is CASSQVRVDTEAFF.

This chain connects TRBV15 to TRBJ1-1; possibly TRBD1 for D (5 bases). Trimming took off 1 base at V and 7 bases at J, with 13 bases between the two ends. The CDR3 consists of 14 residues. Germline CDR1 LNHNV, CDR2 YYDKDF (reference sequence). The CDR3 loop is CATSRGGGVGEAFF. The CDR3 nucleotides are TGTGCCACCAGCAGAGGGGGGGGAGTGGGTGAAGCTTTCTTT. The whole variable domain, remainder taken from reference TRBV15 and TRBJ1-1, is DAMVIQNPRYQVTQFGKPVTLSCSQTLNHNVMYWYQQKSSQAPKLLFHYYDKDFNNEADTPDNFQSRRPNTSFCFLDIRSPGLGDTAMYLCATSRGGGVGEAFFGQGTRLTVV.

The rearrangement joins TRBV6-5 to TRBJ2-7, with TRBD2 matching 13 bases. The CDR3 covers 15 residues. Germline CDR1 reads MNHEY; CDR2 reads SVGAGI. J gave up 4 bases and V 4 bases, and 4 bases lay outside the gene matches. CDR3 in DNA: TGTGCCAGCAGTTCGGGACTAGCGGGAAGGTACGAGCAGTACTTC. Protein: CASSSGLAGRYEQYF.

This clone has just one count. The chain carries TRBV2 and TRBJ1-6; maybe TRBD1 (6 bases). The CDR3 has 13 residues. Trimming took 11 bases from V and 10 from J, leaving 18 bases between them. The germline V gene encodes CDR1 SNHLY and CDR2 FYNNEI. CDR3 protein: CAGLFDRRSPLHF. The DNA for the CDR3 is TGTGCCGGGCTCTTTGACAGGAGGTCACCCCTCCACTTT.

The rearrangement uses TRBV7-6 and TRBJ2-2; TRBD2 is a possible D gene (7 bases). Trimming pared 5 bases from V and 7 bases from J, leaving 17 bases between. The CDR3 has 15 residues. Germline V gene data show CDR1 as SGHVS and CDR2 as FNYEAQ. This chain's CDR3 is CASSHWGGDNGELFF. In DNA form, the CDR3 reads TGTGCCAGCAGCCATTGGGGGGGCGATAACGGGGAGCTGTTTTTT.

This clone was seen a few times. Here the CDR3 DNA reads TGTGCCAGCAGCTTAGACAGTGCGAACACTGAAGCTTTCTTT. Amino acid sequence: CASSLDSANTEAFF. The chain uses TRBV11-3 and TRBJ1-1; D is undetermined. The CDR3 consists of 14 residues. V was shortened by 0 bases and J by 1 base, with 6 bases between the two germline ends. The V gene's germline CDR1 is SGHNT and CDR2 YENEEA. The entire variable domain, with the rest obtained from reference TRBV11-3 and TRBJ1-1, is as follows: EAGVVQSPRYKIIEKKQPVAFWCNPISGHNTLYWYLQNLGQGPELLIRYENEEAVDDSQLPKDRFSAERLKGVDSTLKIQPAELGDSAVYLCASSLDSANTEAFFGQGTRLTVV.

This clone was counted a single time. This rearrangement joins TRBV21-1 to TRBJ2-7; TRBD2, the table's D call, was not compared with the DNA. TRBV21-1 represents a pseudogene. The CDR3 runs 13 residues. For the CDR3, the DNA is TGTGCCAGCGGGAGGGGACGGGCTTACGAGCAGTACTTC. Protein sequence: CASGRGRAYEQYF.

The chain employs TRBV7-3 and TRBJ2-3, with 11 bases lining up with TRBD2. CDR1 and CDR2 from the germline V gene are SGHTA and FQGTGA. CDR3 size: 16 residues. V was clipped by 5 bases and J by 1 base; unmatched bases: 5. The CDR3 DNA sequence: TGTGCCAGCAGCCTAATGGGACTAGCGGGCACAGATACGCAGTATTTT. Translating gives CASSLMGLAGTDTQYF.

CDR3 sequence: CASRTGGRAPLHF. In nucleotides, the CDR3 is TGTGCCAGCAGGACGGGGGGCCGGGCACCCCTCCACTTT. The gene calls are TRBV6-5 and TRBJ1-6; D possibly corresponds to TRBD1 (6 bases). Germline lookup yields CDR1 MNHEY and CDR2 SVGAGI. This CDR3 has 13 residues. Trimming took off 6 bases at V and 11 bases at J, with 14 bases between the two ends.